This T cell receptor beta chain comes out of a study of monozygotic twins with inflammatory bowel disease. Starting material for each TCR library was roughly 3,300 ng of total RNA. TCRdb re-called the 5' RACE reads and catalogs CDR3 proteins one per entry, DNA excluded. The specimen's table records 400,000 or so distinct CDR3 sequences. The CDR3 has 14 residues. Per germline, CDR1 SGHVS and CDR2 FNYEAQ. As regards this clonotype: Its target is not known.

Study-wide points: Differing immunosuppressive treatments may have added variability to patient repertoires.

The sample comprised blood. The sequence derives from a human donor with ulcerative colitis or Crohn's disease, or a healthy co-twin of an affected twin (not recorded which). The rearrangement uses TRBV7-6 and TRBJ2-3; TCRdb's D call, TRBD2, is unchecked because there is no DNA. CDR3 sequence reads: CASSTASGQTLQYF. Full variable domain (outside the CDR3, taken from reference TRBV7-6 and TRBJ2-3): GAGVSQSPRYKVTKRGQDVALRCDPISGHVSLYWYRQALGQGPEFLTYFNYEAQQDKSGLPNDRFSAERPEGSISTLTIQRTEQRDSAMYRCASSTASGQTLQYFGPGTRLTVL.